This T cell receptor (beta chain) was observed in a study of shared T cell receptors in the human thymus (dated by TCRdb to the early 2020s). Looking at the study overall: The study examined how self-reactive, shared T-cell receptor alpha chains are generated in the human thymus.

The library was obtained by the immunoSEQ multiplex PCR assay. TCRdb carries this immuneACCESS record with in-frame sequences only. Its versions omit some clonotypes, under half of them owing to an unresolved V gene in the studies checked, with the rest unexplained. The sample table records 600,000 or so clones; more than 75% of these occur just once. Clones ranked in the top ten supply just under 0.0095% of the sample. From cysteine to phenylalanine, the CDR3 is 12 amino acids long. Kept here is only the CDR3 DNA, which spans 36 bases and is read in frame from base 1. CDR1 and CDR2, looked up from the germline V gene (reference sequence), are SEHNR and FQNEAQ. V sheds 5 bases and J sheds 7 bases, leaving 11 bases between their ends. As concerns this clone: Its cognate antigen has yet to be identified. Nothing much larger sits one base from this clone, and base qualities are not available.

A further study also used this sample, focusing on human thymus T cells. The second publication reports: In Finland, the donors were immunologically healthy infants who were having open corrective cardiac surgery for congenital heart defects. Thymus tissue was obtained as surgical resects removed during corrective cardiac surgery. Usage of V and J gene segments appeared to be biased in both the thymic and the peripheral blood repertoires. The related research reported highly overlapping thymic TCR repertoires among unrelated individuals. The study used fewer than ten infant thymus samples plus four related peripheral blood samples to characterize TCR alpha and beta repertoires. Donor ages ranged from roughly 7 to 250 days, and the cohort comprised about 6 male and two female infants. Thymocytes were freed from the tissue by mechanical means and kept at -70 degrees C as pellets of roughly 9-30 million cells. A QIAsymphony instrument was used to extract genomic DNA from the frozen cell pellets. TCRB and TCRAD loci were amplified from a standardized quantity of quality-controlled genomic DNA using the immunoSEQ multiplex PCR assay. Amplicons spanned the V(D)J region at a length sufficient to cover the CDR3 and identify V and J genes. Through the commercial immunoSEQ service, the amplicons were sequenced on an Illumina platform. Primer bias and sequencing errors were corrected using previously described methods, and TCRAD and TCRB definitions followed the IMGT database. The repertoires were analysed using immunoSEQ Analyzer 3.0 and VDJTools for basic statistics, V/J segment usage, diversity estimates, rarefaction and pairwise overlap. Diversity was estimated with Chao1, ChaoE, Efron-Thisted, Shannon and inverse Simpson indices, and also on datasets down-sampled to the smallest sample. Repertoire overlap used strict matching of CDR3 nucleotide sequence, V gene and J gene, with Jaccard-based multidimensional scaling clustering. On average, approximately 860,000 unique TCRB clonotypes were obtained from thymus samples, compared with about 84,000 from blood samples.

This sequence was found in a boy in the first two years of life with a congenital heart defect. Donor details come from another sample of the same person, matched by shared clones. The rearrangement combines TRBV7-9 with TRBJ1-1; there is no confident call for the D gene. Sequencing was carried out using thymocytes. CDR3 protein: CASSQEGLEAFF. At the DNA level, the sequence is TGTGCCAGCAGCCAGGAGGGCCTTGAAGCTTTCTTT.